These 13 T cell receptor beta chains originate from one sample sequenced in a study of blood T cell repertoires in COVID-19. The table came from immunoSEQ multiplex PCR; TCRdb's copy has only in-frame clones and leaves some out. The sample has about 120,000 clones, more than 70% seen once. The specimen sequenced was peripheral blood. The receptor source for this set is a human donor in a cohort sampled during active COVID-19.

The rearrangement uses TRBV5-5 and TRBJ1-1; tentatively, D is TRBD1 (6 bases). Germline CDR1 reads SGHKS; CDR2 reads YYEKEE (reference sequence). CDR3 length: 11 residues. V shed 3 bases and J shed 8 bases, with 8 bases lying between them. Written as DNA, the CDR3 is TGTGCCAGCAGCTGGGGGACAGAAGCTTTCTTT. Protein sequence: CASSWGTEAFF. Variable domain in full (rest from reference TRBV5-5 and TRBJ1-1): DAGVTQSPTHLIKTRGQQVTLRCSPISGHKSVSWYQQVLGQGPQFIFQYYEKEERGRGNFPDRFSARQFPNYSSELNVNALLLGDSALYLCASSWGTEAFFGQGTRLTVV.

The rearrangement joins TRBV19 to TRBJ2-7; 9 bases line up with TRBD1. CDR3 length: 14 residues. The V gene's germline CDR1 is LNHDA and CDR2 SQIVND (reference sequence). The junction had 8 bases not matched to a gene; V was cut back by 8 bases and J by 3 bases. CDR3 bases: TGTGCCAGTTCCGACGGGACAGGGATCTACGAGCAGTACTTC. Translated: CASSDGTGIYEQYF.

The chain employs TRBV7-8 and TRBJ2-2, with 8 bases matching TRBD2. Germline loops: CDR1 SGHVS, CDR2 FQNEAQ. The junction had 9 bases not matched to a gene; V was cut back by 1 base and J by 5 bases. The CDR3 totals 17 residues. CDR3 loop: CASSLGAVSGNTGELFF. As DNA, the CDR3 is TGTGCCAGCAGCTTAGGAGCGGTTAGCGGGAATACCGGGGAGCTGTTTTTT.

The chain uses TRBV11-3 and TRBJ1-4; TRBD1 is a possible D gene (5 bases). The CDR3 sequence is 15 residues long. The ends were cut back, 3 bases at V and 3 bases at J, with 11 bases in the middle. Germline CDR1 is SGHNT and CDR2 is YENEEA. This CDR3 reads CASSLGGESNEKLFF. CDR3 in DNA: TGTGCCAGCAGCTTGGGGGGGGAATCTAATGAAAAACTGTTTTTT.

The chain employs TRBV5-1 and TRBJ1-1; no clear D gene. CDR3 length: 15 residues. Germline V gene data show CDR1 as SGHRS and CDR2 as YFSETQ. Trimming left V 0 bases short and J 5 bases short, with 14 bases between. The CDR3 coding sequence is TGCGCCAGCAGCTTGGAGGTCAGCGGAGGGACTGAAGCTTTCTTT. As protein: CASSLEVSGGTEAFF.

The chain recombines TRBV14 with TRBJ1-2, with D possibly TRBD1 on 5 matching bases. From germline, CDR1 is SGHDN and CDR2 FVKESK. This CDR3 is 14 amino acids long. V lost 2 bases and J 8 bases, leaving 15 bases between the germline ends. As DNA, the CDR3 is TGTGCCAGCAGCCAACTTAACCAGGGTCGAGGCTACACCTTC. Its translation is CASSQLNQGRGYTF. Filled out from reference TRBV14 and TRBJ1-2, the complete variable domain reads EAGVTQFPSHSVIEKGQTVTLRCDPISGHDNLYWYRRVMGKEIKFLLHFVKESKQDESGMPNNRFLAERTGGTYSTLKVQPAELEDSGVYFCASSQLNQGRGYTFGSGTRLTVV.

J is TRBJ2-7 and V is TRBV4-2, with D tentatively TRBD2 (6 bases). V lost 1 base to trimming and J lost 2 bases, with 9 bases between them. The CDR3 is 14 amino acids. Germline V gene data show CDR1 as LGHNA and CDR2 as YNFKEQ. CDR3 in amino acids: CASSQVSGPYEQYF. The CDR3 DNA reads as TGTGCCAGCAGCCAAGTTAGCGGCCCCTACGAGCAGTACTTC.

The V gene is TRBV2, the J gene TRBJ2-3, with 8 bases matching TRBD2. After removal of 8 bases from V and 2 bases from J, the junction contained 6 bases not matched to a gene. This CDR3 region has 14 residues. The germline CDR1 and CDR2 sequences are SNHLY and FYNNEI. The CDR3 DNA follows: TGTGCCAGCGATAGCGGGGCCCCCACAGATACGCAGTATTTT. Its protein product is CASDSGAPTDTQYF.

For the CDR3, the DNA is TGTGCCAGCAGTTACCAACGGACTGCCGAGCAGTACTTC. Encoded protein: CASSYQRTAEQYF. This rearrangement joins TRBV28 to TRBJ2-7; D may be TRBD2 (5 bases). The V end lost 4 bases, the J end lost 6 bases, and 13 bases lay between the germline ends. The CDR3 is 13 amino acids. Germline lookup yields CDR1 MDHEN and CDR2 SYDVKM.

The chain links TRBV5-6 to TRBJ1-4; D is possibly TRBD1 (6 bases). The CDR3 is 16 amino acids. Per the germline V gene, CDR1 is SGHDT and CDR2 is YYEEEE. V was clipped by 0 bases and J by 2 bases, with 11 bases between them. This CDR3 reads CASSLVRDITNEKLFF. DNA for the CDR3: TGTGCCAGCAGCTTGGTGAGGGACATCACTAATGAAAAACTGTTTTTT.

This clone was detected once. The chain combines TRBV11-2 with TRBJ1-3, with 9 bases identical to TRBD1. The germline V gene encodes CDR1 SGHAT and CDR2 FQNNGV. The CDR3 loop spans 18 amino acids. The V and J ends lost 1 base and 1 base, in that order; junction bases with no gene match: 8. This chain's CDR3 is CASSLVLQGAASGNTIYF. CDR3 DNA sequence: TGTGCCAGCAGCTTAGTTCTACAGGGGGCGGCTTCTGGAAACACCATATATTTT.

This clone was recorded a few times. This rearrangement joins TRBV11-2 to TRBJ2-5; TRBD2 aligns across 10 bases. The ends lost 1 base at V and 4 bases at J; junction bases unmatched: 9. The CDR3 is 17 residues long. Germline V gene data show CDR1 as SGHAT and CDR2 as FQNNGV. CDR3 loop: CASSLGLVAGGGETQYF. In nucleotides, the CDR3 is TGTGCCAGCAGCTTAGGTCTGGTAGCGGGAGGAGGAGAGACCCAGTACTTC.

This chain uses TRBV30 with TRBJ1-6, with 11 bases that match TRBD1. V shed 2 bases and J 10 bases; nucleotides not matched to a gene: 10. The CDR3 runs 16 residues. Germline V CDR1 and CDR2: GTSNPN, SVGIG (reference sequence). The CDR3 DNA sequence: TGTGCCTGGAGTCTACCCCCCTGGACAGGGGGCTCACCCCTCCACTTT. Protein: CAWSLPPWTGGSPLHF.